Sequencing of this T cell receptor (beta chain) was carried out in a study of Ad26.COV2.S vaccination and SARS-CoV-2 variants. Study details: Within the COV1001 Ad26.COV2.S trial arm, the donor was enrolled.

Treatment indicated: about 20 received Ad26.COV2.S at low or high dose, single or two shots; about five received placebo; per-sample allocation not given. The samples were gathered on day 63 after the first injection of vaccine or placebo. An Ad26 vector that expressed Wuhan-strain SARS-CoV-2 spike constituted the vaccine. CDR3 length equals 14 residues. CDR1 is SGDLS and CDR2 is YYNGEE in the germline V gene. Trimming removed 3 bases at V and 1 base at J, with 11 bases between. The repertoire was sequenced with immunoSEQ multiplex PCR; TCRdb's copy has only in-frame clones and lacks some. Altogether around 450,000 clones are present, less than 95% being singletons, with the ten largest covering around 4.2%. Worth noting for this clone: Its antigen is still unknown.

Points from the study as a whole: The placebo group had lower spike-specific TCR breadth than the vaccine recipients did. Substantial post-vaccination breadth of spike-specific CD8+ and CD4+ T cell responses was reported.

V is TRBV9 and J is TRBJ2-7, with D maybe TRBD2 (5 bases). The sample here was peripheral blood, taken in a trial of Ad26.COV2.S vaccine versus placebo. This receptor was identified in a person aged 18 to 65 who received the Ad26.COV2.S COVID-19 vaccine or a placebo. The CDR3 region has the DNA TGTGCCAGCAGCGCCGGAGGCCAATCCTACGAGCAGTACTTC. Encoded protein: CASSAGGQSYEQYF.